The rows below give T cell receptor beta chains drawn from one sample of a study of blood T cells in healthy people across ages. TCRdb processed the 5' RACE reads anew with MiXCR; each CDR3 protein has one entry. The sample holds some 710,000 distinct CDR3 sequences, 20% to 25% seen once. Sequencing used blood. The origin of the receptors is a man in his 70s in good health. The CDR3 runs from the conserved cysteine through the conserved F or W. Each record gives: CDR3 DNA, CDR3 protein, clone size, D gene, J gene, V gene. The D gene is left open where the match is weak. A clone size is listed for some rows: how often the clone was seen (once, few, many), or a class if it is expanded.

CDR3 DNA: TGCAGTGCTAGTCCTTGGGCCAGTCCCCTATTT; CDR3 protein: CSASPWASPLF; clone size: -; D gene: -; J gene: TRBJ1-4; V gene: TRBV20-1
CDR3 DNA: TGTGCCAGCAGCCGTCCAACCGCGGCCTACAATGAGCAGTTCTTC; CDR3 protein: CASSRPTAAYNEQFF; clone size: -; D gene: -; J gene: TRBJ2-1; V gene: TRBV11-2
CDR3 DNA: TGCAGCGTTGAAGCGGAGGGTTATGGGGCCAACGTCCTGACTTTC; CDR3 protein: CSVEAEGYGANVLTF; clone size: -; D gene: -; J gene: TRBJ2-6; V gene: TRBV29-1
CDR3 DNA: TGTGCCAGCTCCAGTCCGGGGGTTGGCAATCAGCCCCAGCATTTT; CDR3 protein: CASSSPGVGNQPQHF; clone size: -; D gene: -; J gene: TRBJ1-5; V gene: TRBV7-9
CDR3 DNA: TGCAGCGTTGGAGGACAGAAGCAAGAGACCCAGTACTTC; CDR3 protein: CSVGGQKQETQYF; clone size: -; D gene: -; J gene: TRBJ2-5; V gene: TRBV29-1
CDR3 DNA: TGTGCTTCCCTTATGACAGGGTTCACCGGGGAGCTGTTTTTT; CDR3 protein: CASLMTGFTGELFF; clone size: -; D gene: TRBD1; J gene: TRBJ2-2; V gene: TRBV6-1
CDR3 DNA: TGTGCCAGCAATCTTCTCGGGGTAGGGGAGACCCAGTACTTC; CDR3 protein: CASNLLGVGETQYF; clone size: -; D gene: -; J gene: TRBJ2-5; V gene: TRBV12-3/TRBV12-4
CDR3 DNA: TGTGCCAGCAGCTTAGCACAGTTCAATCAGCCCCAGCATTTT; CDR3 protein: CASSLAQFNQPQHF; clone size: many; D gene: -; J gene: TRBJ1-5; V gene: TRBV7-2
CDR3 DNA: TGTGCCACCAGTGATTTCAGGGCAGCGGGACACTACAATGAGCAGTTCTTC; CDR3 protein: CATSDFRAAGHYNEQFF; clone size: -; D gene: -; J gene: TRBJ2-1; V gene: TRBV24-1
CDR3 DNA: TGTGCCAGCAGTAGGTGGATAGCGGGAGTCTACAATGAGCAGTTCTTC; CDR3 protein: CASSRWIAGVYNEQFF; clone size: many; D gene: TRBD2; J gene: TRBJ2-1; V gene: TRBV11-2
CDR3 DNA: TGCGCCAGCAGCCCTGATGGACTAGCTGGTGGAGAGACCCAGTACTTC; CDR3 protein: CASSPDGLAGGETQYF; clone size: few; D gene: TRBD2; J gene: TRBJ2-5; V gene: TRBV5-1
CDR3 DNA: TGTGCCAGCAGTTTAGCTGGGCGGAGAACGGAGACCCAGTACTTC; CDR3 protein: CASSLAGRRTETQYF; clone size: few; D gene: -; J gene: TRBJ2-5; V gene: TRBV12-3/TRBV12-4
CDR3 DNA: TGCAGTGCTAGTGGGGCAACTGAGCAGTTCTTC; CDR3 protein: CSASGATEQFF; clone size: few; D gene: -; J gene: TRBJ2-1; V gene: TRBV20-1
CDR3 DNA: TGTGCCACCAGCGTCCATGGACAGGGGTACGAGCAGTACTTC; CDR3 protein: CATSVHGQGYEQYF; clone size: -; D gene: TRBD1; J gene: TRBJ2-7; V gene: TRBV15
CDR3 DNA: TGCGCCAGCAGCCAACTAGGGGTGGCGTCCAAAAACATTCAGTACTTC; CDR3 protein: CASSQLGVASKNIQYF; clone size: -; D gene: -; J gene: TRBJ2-4; V gene: TRBV4-1
CDR3 DNA: TGCGCCAGCAGCTTGTTTGGGGGTACGGTCGAGCAGTACTTC; CDR3 protein: CASSLFGGTVEQYF; clone size: -; D gene: -; J gene: TRBJ2-7; V gene: TRBV5-1
CDR3 DNA: TGTGCCAGCAGTAGGACAGGGACCAATGAGCAGTTCTTC; CDR3 protein: CASSRTGTNEQFF; clone size: few; D gene: TRBD1; J gene: TRBJ2-1; V gene: TRBV28
CDR3 DNA: TGCAGTGCTAGAGGGGGGGGACAGGGGGGAAACTATGGCTACACCTTC; CDR3 protein: CSARGGGQGGNYGYTF; clone size: -; D gene: TRBD1; J gene: TRBJ1-2; V gene: TRBV20-1
CDR3 DNA: TGCGCCAGCAGCTTGCTAGGGGCGGGCGAGCAGTACTTC; CDR3 protein: CASSLLGAGEQYF; clone size: -; D gene: -; J gene: TRBJ2-7; V gene: TRBV5-1
CDR3 DNA: TGTGCCAGCACTGAGGGGGGTGGCAATCAGCCCCAGCATTTT; CDR3 protein: CASTEGGGNQPQHF; clone size: many; D gene: -; J gene: TRBJ1-5; V gene: TRBV21-1
CDR3 DNA: TGCGCCAGCAGCCCGGGACAGGGGGAATATGGCTACACCTTC; CDR3 protein: CASSPGQGEYGYTF; clone size: many; D gene: TRBD1; J gene: TRBJ1-2; V gene: TRBV5-1
CDR3 DNA: TGTGCCAGCAGTCTAACGGTAGGGGGGGCGGATGGCTACACCTTC; CDR3 protein: CASSLTVGGADGYTF; clone size: -; D gene: -; J gene: TRBJ1-2; V gene: TRBV12-3/TRBV12-4
CDR3 DNA: TGTGCCAGCAGCTCACAGGGACCCACAGATACGCAGTATTTT; CDR3 protein: CASSSQGPTDTQYF; clone size: few; D gene: -; J gene: TRBJ2-3; V gene: TRBV7-7
CDR3 DNA: TGTGCCAGCAGTCCGCGGACAGGGGGCTTCACCGGGGAGCTGTTTTTT; CDR3 protein: CASSPRTGGFTGELFF; clone size: few; D gene: TRBD1; J gene: TRBJ2-2; V gene: TRBV6-1
CDR3 DNA: TGTGCCAGCAGTTCTCTCGGGGTGAGGGGGGGTTACTATGGCTACACCTTC; CDR3 protein: CASSSLGVRGGYYGYTF; clone size: -; D gene: -; J gene: TRBJ1-2; V gene: TRBV12-3/TRBV12-4
CDR3 DNA: TGTGCCAGCAGTCGAGGGACACTCCAAGAGGCCCAGTACTTC; CDR3 protein: CASSRGTLQEAQYF; clone size: -; D gene: -; J gene: TRBJ2-5; V gene: TRBV11-2
CDR3 DNA: TGCGCCAGCAGCTCACAGGGTCCCCGAGGCACAGATACGCAGTATTTT; CDR3 protein: CASSSQGPRGTDTQYF; clone size: -; D gene: -; J gene: TRBJ2-3; V gene: TRBV5-1
CDR3 DNA: TGTGCCAGCAGTGACCCCCGACTAGGGGTTGCGACAGATACGCAGTATTTT; CDR3 protein: CASSDPRLGVATDTQYF; clone size: -; D gene: -; J gene: TRBJ2-3; V gene: TRBV6-1
CDR3 DNA: TGTGCCAGCCGGTCCGGGACAGGACAGTACTTC; CDR3 protein: CASRSGTGQYF; clone size: many; D gene: TRBD1; J gene: TRBJ2-7; V gene: TRBV28
CDR3 DNA: TGTGCCAGCGTACGAGGATTCCCGGGACTAGCGGCGCTCACAGATACGCAGTATTTT; CDR3 protein: CASVRGFPGLAALTDTQYF; clone size: few; D gene: TRBD2; J gene: TRBJ2-3; V gene: TRBV28
CDR3 DNA: TGTGCCAGCAGCCAAGCCGGACAGGGGACCCACAATGAGCAGTTCTTC; CDR3 protein: CASSQAGQGTHNEQFF; clone size: few; D gene: TRBD1; J gene: TRBJ2-1; V gene: TRBV3-1
CDR3 DNA: TGTGCCAGCAGTTTAAACAGGGTAGAGACCCAGTACTTC; CDR3 protein: CASSLNRVETQYF; clone size: many; D gene: -; J gene: TRBJ2-5; V gene: TRBV12-3/TRBV12-4
CDR3 DNA: TGTGCTAGTGGTTTGACAGGCTATGGCTACACCTTC; CDR3 protein: CASGLTGYGYTF; clone size: -; D gene: -; J gene: TRBJ1-2; V gene: TRBV12-5
CDR3 DNA: TGCGCCAGCAGCTTGGAGGGACTAGCGGTATGGAGCACAGATACGCAGTATTTT; CDR3 protein: CASSLEGLAVWSTDTQYF; clone size: -; D gene: TRBD2; J gene: TRBJ2-3; V gene: TRBV5-1